In its sample, the clone carrying this T cell receptor beta chain was seen many times. Its matching antigen is unknown. Blood was obtained at the first hyperthyroidism diagnosis, which preceded any ophthalmopathy symptoms. Fresh 10 ml peripheral blood yielded PBMCs. With 8 bases clipped from V and 0 bases from J, the junction kept 4 bases outside the gene matches. Germline V gene lookup returns CDR1 MDHEN and CDR2 SYDVKM. This CDR3 has 14 amino acids. Amplified regions were TCR beta CDR3 sequences from RNA transcripts. An initial round of RT-PCR targeting the TCR CDR3 relied on the HTBI primer set. TCRdb independently ran MiXCR on the multiplex PCR reads; one entry per CDR3 protein. There are about 290,000 distinct CDR3 sequences in the sample; about an eighth occur only once, and almost 8% lies in the top ten. These data belong to a study of T cells in Graves' hyperthyroidism and ophthalmopathy. At the level of the study: Peripheral blood was secured at the point of initial diagnosis, before any treatment.

Study results and limitations: The model made its ophthalmopathy prediction, and onset followed a median roughly 6.5 months later.

Input material: blood. The sequence came from a woman aged 25 to 39 with Graves' hyperthyroidism that later progressed to Graves' ophthalmopathy. The chain recombines TRBV28 with TRBJ2-7; 10 positions agree with TRBD2. In DNA, the CDR3 is TGTGCCAGCCTTCCTAGCGGGAGCTCCTACGAGCAGTACTTC. This gives the protein CASLPSGSSYEQYF.